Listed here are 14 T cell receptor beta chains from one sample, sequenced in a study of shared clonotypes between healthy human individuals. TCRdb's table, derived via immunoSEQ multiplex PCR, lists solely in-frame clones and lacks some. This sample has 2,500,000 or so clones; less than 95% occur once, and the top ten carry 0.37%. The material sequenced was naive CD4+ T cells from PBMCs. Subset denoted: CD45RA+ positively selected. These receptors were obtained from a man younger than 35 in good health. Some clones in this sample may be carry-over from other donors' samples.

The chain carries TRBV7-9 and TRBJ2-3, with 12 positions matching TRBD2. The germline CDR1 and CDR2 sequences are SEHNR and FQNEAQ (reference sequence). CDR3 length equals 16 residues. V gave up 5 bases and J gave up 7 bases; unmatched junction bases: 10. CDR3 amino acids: CASSHLAGGNPHTQYF. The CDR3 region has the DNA TGTGCCAGCAGCCACCTAGCGGGAGGGAACCCCCATACGCAGTATTTT.

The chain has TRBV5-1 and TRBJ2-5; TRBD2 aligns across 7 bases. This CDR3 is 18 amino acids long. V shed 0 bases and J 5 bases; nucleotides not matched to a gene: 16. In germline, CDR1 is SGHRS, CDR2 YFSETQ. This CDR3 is CASSLALVTGLKYETQYF. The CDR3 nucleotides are TGCGCCAGCAGCTTGGCCCTCGTTACGGGACTAAAGTATGAGACCCAGTACTTC.

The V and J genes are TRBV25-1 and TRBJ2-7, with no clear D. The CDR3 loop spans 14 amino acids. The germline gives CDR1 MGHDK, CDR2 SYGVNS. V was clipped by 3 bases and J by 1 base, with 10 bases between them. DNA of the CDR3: TGTGCCAGCAGTGAGTCCAGCCTATCCTACGAGCAGTACTTC. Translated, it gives CASSESSLSYEQYF.

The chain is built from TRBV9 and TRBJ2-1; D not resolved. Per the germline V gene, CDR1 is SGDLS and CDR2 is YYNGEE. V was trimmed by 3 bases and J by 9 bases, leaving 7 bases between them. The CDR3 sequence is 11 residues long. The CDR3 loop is CASSDPGEQFF. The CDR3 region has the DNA TGTGCCAGCAGCGACCCCGGTGAGCAGTTCTTC.

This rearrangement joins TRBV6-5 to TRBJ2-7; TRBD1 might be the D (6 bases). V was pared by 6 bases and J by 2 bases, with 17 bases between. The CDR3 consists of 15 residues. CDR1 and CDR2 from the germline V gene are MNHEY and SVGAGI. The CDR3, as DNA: TGTGCCAGCAGGCGAGGACAGCTTCCAACCTACGAGCAGTACTTC. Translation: CASRRGQLPTYEQYF.

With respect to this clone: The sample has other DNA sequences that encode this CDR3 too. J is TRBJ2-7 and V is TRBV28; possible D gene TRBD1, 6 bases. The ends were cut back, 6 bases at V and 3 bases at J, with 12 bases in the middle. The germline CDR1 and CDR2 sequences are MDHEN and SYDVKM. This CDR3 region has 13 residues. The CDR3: CASRTGQFYEQYF. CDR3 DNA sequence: TGTGCCAGCAGAACTGGACAGTTCTACGAGCAGTACTTC.

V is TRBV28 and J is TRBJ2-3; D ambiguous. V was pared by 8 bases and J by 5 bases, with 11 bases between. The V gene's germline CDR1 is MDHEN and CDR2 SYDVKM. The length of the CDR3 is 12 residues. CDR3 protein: CASYQAKDTQYF. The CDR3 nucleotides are TGTGCCAGCTATCAGGCCAAAGATACGCAGTATTTT.

CDR3 loop: CASSTGGTVDQPQHF. CDR3 coding DNA: TGTGCCAGCAGCACGGGCGGGACAGTCGATCAGCCCCAGCATTTT. The chain has TRBV7-9 and TRBJ1-5; TRBD1 agrees at 7 bases. Germline V gene data show CDR1 as SEHNR and CDR2 as FQNEAQ (reference sequence). With V trimmed by 5 bases and J by 5 bases, 9 bases remained unmatched. This CDR3 contains 15 residues. Full variable domain (remainder filled in from reference TRBV7-9 and TRBJ1-5): DTGVSQNPRHKITKRGQNVTFRCDPISEHNRLYWYRQTLGQGPEFLTYFQNEAQLEKSRLLSDRFSAERPKGSFSTLEIQRTEQGDSAMYLCASSTGGTVDQPQHFGDGTRLSIL.

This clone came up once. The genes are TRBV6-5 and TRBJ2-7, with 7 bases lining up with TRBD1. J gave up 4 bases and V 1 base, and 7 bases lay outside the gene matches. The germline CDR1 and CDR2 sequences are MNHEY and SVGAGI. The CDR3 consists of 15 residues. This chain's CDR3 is CASSYWGQSNYEQYF. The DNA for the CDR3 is TGTGCCAGCAGTTACTGGGGACAGTCAAATTACGAGCAGTACTTC.

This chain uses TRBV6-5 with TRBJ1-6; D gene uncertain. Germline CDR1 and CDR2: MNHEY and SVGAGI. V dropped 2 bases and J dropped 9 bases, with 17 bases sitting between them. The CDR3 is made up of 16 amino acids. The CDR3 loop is CASSYRRTYGGSPLHF. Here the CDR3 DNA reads TGTGCCAGCAGTTACAGGCGGACCTATGGCGGTTCACCCCTCCACTTT.

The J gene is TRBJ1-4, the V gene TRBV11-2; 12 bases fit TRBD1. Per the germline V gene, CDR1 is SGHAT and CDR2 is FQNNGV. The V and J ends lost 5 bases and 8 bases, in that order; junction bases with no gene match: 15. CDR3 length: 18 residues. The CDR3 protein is CASSRTRDRGPKGEKLFF. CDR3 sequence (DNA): TGTGCCAGCAGCCGTACCCGGGACAGGGGGCCGAAAGGGGAAAAACTGTTTTTT.

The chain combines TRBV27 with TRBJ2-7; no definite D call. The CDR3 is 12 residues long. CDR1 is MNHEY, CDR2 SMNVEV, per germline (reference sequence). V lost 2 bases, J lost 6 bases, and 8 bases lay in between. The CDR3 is CASSLIKGEQYF. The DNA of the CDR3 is TGTGCCAGCAGTTTAATTAAGGGCGAGCAGTACTTC.

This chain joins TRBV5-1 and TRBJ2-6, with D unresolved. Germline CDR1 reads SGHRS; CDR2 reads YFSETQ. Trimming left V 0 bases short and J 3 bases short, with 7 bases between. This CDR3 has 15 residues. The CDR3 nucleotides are TGCGCCAGCAGCTTGGAGGCCCTTGGGGCCAACGTCCTGACTTTC. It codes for CASSLEALGANVLTF.

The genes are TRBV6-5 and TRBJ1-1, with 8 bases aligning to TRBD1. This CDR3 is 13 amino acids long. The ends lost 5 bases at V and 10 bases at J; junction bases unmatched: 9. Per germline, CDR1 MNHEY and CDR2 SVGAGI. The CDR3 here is CASSPQGARRAFF. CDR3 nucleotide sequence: TGTGCCAGCAGTCCGCAGGGGGCTCGTCGAGCTTTCTTT.